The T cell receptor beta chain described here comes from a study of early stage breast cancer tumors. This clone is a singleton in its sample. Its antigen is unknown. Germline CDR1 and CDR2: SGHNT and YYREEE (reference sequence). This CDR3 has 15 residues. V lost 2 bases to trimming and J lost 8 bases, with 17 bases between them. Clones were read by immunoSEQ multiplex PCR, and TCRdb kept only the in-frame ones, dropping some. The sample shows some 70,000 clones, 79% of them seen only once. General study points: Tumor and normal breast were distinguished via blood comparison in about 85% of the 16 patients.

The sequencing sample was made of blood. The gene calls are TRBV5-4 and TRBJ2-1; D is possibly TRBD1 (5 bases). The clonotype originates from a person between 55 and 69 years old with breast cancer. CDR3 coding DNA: TGTGCCAGCAGCTTACAGGCCAGGCGGTTGGATGAGCAGTTCTTC. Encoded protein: CASSLQARRLDEQFF.